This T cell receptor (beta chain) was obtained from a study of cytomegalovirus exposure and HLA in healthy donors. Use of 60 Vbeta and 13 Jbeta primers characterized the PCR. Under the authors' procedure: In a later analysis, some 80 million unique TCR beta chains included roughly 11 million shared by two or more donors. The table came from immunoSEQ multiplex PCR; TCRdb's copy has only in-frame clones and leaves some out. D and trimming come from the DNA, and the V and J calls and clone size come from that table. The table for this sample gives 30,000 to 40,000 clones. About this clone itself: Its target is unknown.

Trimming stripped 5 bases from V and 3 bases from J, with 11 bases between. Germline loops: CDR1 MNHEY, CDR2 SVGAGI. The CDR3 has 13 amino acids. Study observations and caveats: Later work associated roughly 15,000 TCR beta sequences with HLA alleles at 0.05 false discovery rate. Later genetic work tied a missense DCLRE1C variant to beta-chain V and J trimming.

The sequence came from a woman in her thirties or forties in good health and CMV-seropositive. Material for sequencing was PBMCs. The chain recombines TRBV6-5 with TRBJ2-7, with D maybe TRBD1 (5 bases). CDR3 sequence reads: CASSATAFYEQYF. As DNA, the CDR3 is TGTGCCAGCAGTGCGACAGCATTCTACGAGCAGTACTTC.